This entry lists 27 T cell receptor beta chains sequenced from one sample in a study of blood T cell repertoires in COVID-19. Method: immunoSEQ multiplex PCR; TCRdb's copy keeps in-frame clones and lacks some. This repertoire shows over 40,000 clones, approximately 86% found once; its top ten account for over 2.5%. Input material: peripheral blood. The receptors shown here come from a woman of 80 years or more with acute or convalescent COVID-19.

The chain is built from TRBV3-1 (or the pseudogene TRBV3-2) and TRBJ2-2; tentative D call: TRBD1 (6 bases). The CDR3 is made up of 16 amino acids. Per germline, CDR1 LGHDT and CDR2 YNNKEL (reference sequence). The V end lost 2 bases, the J end lost 5 bases, and 15 bases lay between the germline ends. The CDR3 is CASSQTGHGRTGELFF. For the CDR3, the DNA is TGTGCCAGCAGCCAAACAGGGCACGGTAGGACCGGGGAGCTGTTTTTT.

The chain couples TRBV15 to TRBJ2-5; D remains unclear. The CDR3 is 15 amino acids. CDR1 and CDR2 (germline): LNHNV, YYDKDF (reference sequence). V was trimmed by 0 bases and J by 4 bases, leaving 12 bases between them. The DNA of the CDR3 is TGTGCCACCAGCAGAGATCAAGGCAGAGGAGAGACCCAGTACTTC. Translating gives CATSRDQGRGETQYF. Supplemented by reference TRBV15 and TRBJ2-5, the full variable domain reads DAMVIQNPRYQVTQFGKPVTLSCSQTLNHNVMYWYQQKSSQAPKLLFHYYDKDFNNEADTPDNFQSRRPNTSFCFLDIRSPGLGDTAMYLCATSRDQGRGETQYFGPGTRLLVL.

This clone was picked up one time. The same CDR3 can be traced to other DNA sequences in this sample. This chain uses TRBV27 with TRBJ1-2; a possible D gene is TRBD1 (6 bases). The germline CDR1 and CDR2 sequences are MNHEY and SMNVEV (reference sequence). This CDR3 has 13 amino acids. V lost 5 bases, J lost 5 bases, and 12 bases lay in between. The CDR3 coding sequence is TGTGCCAGCAGTACTACAGGGCCGTATGGCTACACCTTC. This translates into CASSTTGPYGYTF.

V is TRBV19 and J is TRBJ1-2; possible D gene TRBD1, 6 bases. In germline, CDR1 is LNHDA, CDR2 SQIVND (reference sequence). The CDR3 has 14 residues. Trimming took 2 bases from V and 7 from J, leaving 14 bases between them. Here the CDR3 DNA reads TGTGCCAGTAGTATATGGGGGCGAAATCGTGGCTACACCTTC. It specifies CASSIWGRNRGYTF. Full variable domain (rest looked up from reference TRBV19 and TRBJ1-2): DGGITQSPKYLFRKEGQNVTLSCEQNLNHDAMYWYRQDPGQGLRLIYYSQIVNDFQKGDIAEGYSVSREKKESFPLTVTSAQKNPTAFYLCASSIWGRNRGYTFGSGTRLTVV.

The CDR3 loop reads CAWSLGGGSGELFF. CDR3 coding DNA: TGTGCCTGGAGTCTGGGGGGGGGTTCCGGGGAGCTGTTTTTT. The chain joins TRBV30 to TRBJ2-2, with TRBD2 identical over 7 bases. Per the germline V gene, CDR1 is GTSNPN and CDR2 is SVGIG (reference sequence). J gave up 6 bases and V 2 bases, and 6 bases lay outside the gene matches. This CDR3 has 14 residues.

The gene calls are TRBV6-5 and TRBJ2-7, with 8 bases matching TRBD2. The trim removed 0 bases at V and 3 bases at J, leaving 7 bases unmatched. Germline values: CDR1 MNHEY, CDR2 SVGAGI. The length of the CDR3 is 16 residues. Here the CDR3 DNA reads TGTGCCAGCAGTTACTCGTTGTCCGGGGGGGGCTACGAGCAGTACTTC. Its translation is CASSYSLSGGGYEQYF.

V and J are TRBV27 and TRBJ1-1; TRBD1 agrees at 7 bases. The CDR3 is 15 amino acids. V was pared by 4 bases and J by 5 bases, with 10 bases of the junction left unmatched. Germline V CDR1 and CDR2: MNHEY, SMNVEV (reference sequence). The CDR3 spells CASSYDRVKGTEAFF. The CDR3 DNA sequence: TGTGCCAGCAGTTACGACAGGGTCAAAGGGACTGAAGCTTTCTTT.

The rearrangement links TRBV29-1 to TRBJ1-2; 8 nucleotides agree with TRBD1. Germline values: CDR1 SQVTM, CDR2 ANQGSEA. The CDR3 loop spans 13 amino acids. V lost 7 bases, J lost 7 bases, and 11 bases stayed unmatched. The CDR3 nucleotides are TGCAGCGCAGAGGGGCAGGGGGCGCTTGGCTACACCTTC. This sequence encodes CSAEGQGALGYTF.

The V gene is TRBV24-1, the J gene TRBJ2-3, with 14 bases matching TRBD2. V lost 2 bases to trimming and J lost 5 bases; unmatched junction nucleotides: 5. Germline lookup yields CDR1 KGHDR and CDR2 SFDVKD. The CDR3 consists of 17 residues. In nucleotides, the CDR3 is TGTGCCACCAGTGATTCGACTAGCGGGGGGGCCGAAGATACGCAGTATTTT. The encoded protein is CATSDSTSGGAEDTQYF.

The V call is TRBV19, the J call TRBJ2-5, with a weak D call TRBD1 (5 bases). This CDR3 has 15 residues. Germline-derived CDR1 and CDR2 are LNHDA and SQIVND (reference sequence). V lost 1 base, J lost 5 bases, and 14 bases lay in between. The DNA of the CDR3 is TGTGCCAGTAGTATAGGGTCAGGGATACGGGAGACCCAGTACTTC. Translated: CASSIGSGIRETQYF.

The chain couples TRBV10-2 to TRBJ1-2; a weak D match, TRBD1 (5 bases). The CDR3 runs 14 residues. The V and J ends lost 4 bases and 2 bases respectively, with 11 bases between them. Germline V gives CDR1 WSHSY, CDR2 SAAADI. The CDR3, as DNA: TGCGCCAGCAGTGGGCAGGGCGGAAACTATGGCTACACCTTC. Amino acid sequence: CASSGQGGNYGYTF.

The J gene is TRBJ1-3, the V gene TRBV19, with a possible D match to TRBD1 (6 bases). V was trimmed by 5 bases and J by 2 bases, leaving 13 bases between them. CDR3 length: 15 residues. Germline loops: CDR1 LNHDA, CDR2 SQIVND (reference sequence). CDR3 in amino acids: CASSSQGGAGNTIYF. The DNA of the CDR3 is TGTGCCAGTAGTTCGCAAGGGGGAGCTGGAAACACCATATATTTT.

The chain couples TRBV18 to TRBJ1-4, with TRBD1 identical over 8 bases. V was clipped by 4 bases and J by 3 bases; unmatched bases: 7. The CDR3 sequence is 16 residues long. Germline V CDR1 and CDR2: KGHSH, LQKENI. DNA for the CDR3: TGTGCCAGCTCACGTCCGCCGGGACAGGCTAATGAAAAACTGTTTTTT. It specifies CASSRPPGQANEKLFF.

This clone was seen once. V usage is TRBV11-3 and J usage is TRBJ2-3; the D gene is possibly TRBD2 (6 bases). The length of the CDR3 is 14 residues. V was cut by 3 bases and J by 1 base, with 8 bases left in between. Germline CDR1 reads SGHNT; CDR2 reads YENEEA. The CDR3 coding sequence is TGTGCCAGCAGCTTCGGCGGGGGCACAGATACGCAGTATTTT. It encodes CASSFGGGTDTQYF. The full variable domain, with the rest looked up from reference TRBV11-3 and TRBJ2-3, is EAGVVQSPRYKIIEKKQPVAFWCNPISGHNTLYWYLQNLGQGPELLIRYENEEAVDDSQLPKDRFSAERLKGVDSTLKIQPAELGDSAVYLCASSFGGGTDTQYFGPGTRLTVL.

This chain joins TRBV7-2 and TRBJ1-1, with a possible D match to TRBD1 (5 bases). CDR3 length: 14 residues. CDR1 and CDR2 from the germline V gene are SGHTA and FQGNSA. V shed 11 bases and J shed 4 bases, with 20 bases lying between them. The CDR3, as DNA: TGTGCCGTATCGTGGGGGGAGGGAGGCACTGAAGCTTTCTTT. As protein: CAVSWGEGGTEAFF.

The chain links TRBV18 to TRBJ2-5; weak D call: TRBD1 (5 bases). V lost 4 bases and J 5 bases, leaving 14 bases between the germline ends. Germline lookup yields CDR1 KGHSH and CDR2 LQKENI. This CDR3 spans 14 amino acids. CDR3 loop: CASSQGSPGETQYF. CDR3 nucleotides: TGTGCCAGCTCACAGGGATCTCCAGGGGAGACCCAGTACTTC.

CDR3 sequence (DNA): TGTGCCACCGAAGCGGGGGGCCCCTACAATGAGCAGTTCTTC. Translating it yields CATEAGGPYNEQFF. The rearrangement uses TRBV7-2 and TRBJ2-1, with 9 bases matching TRBD2. Germline CDR1 SGHTA, CDR2 FQGNSA. J gave up 2 bases and V 10 bases, and 6 bases lay outside the gene matches. CDR3 length equals 14 residues.

J is TRBJ1-1 and V is TRBV12-3 or TRBV12-4; D is ambiguous. The CDR3 is 12 amino acids. With 2 bases removed from V and 9 bases from J, the gap between germline ends came to 10 bases. The CDR3 nucleotides read TGTGCCAGCAGTTTATTGCACAGCCAAGCTTTCTTT. It encodes CASSLLHSQAFF.

The chain couples TRBV10-3 to TRBJ1-1; 12 nucleotides match TRBD1. Germline CDR1 and CDR2: ENHRY and SYGVKD. Losses at the gene ends were 7 bases for V and 4 bases for J; bases not matched to a gene: 4. The CDR3 runs 14 residues. The CDR3 protein is CAIKGTGGVTEAFF. DNA of the CDR3: TGTGCCATCAAGGGGACAGGGGGCGTCACTGAAGCTTTCTTT.

The CDR3 DNA follows: TGTGCCAGCAGTGGGGCGGGCGGCGGCAATCAGCCCCAGCATTTT. Its protein product is CASSGAGGGNQPQHF. V gene TRBV2 combines with J gene TRBJ1-5; D is undetermined. CDR1 and CDR2 from the germline V gene are SNHLY and FYNNEI. V was shortened by 4 bases and J by 2 bases, with 12 bases between the two germline ends. This CDR3 spans 15 amino acids.

A single count supports this clone. The chain couples TRBV30 to TRBJ1-1; tentatively, D is TRBD1 (6 bases). The germline V and J ends were trimmed by 2 bases and 4 bases, with 11 bases remaining between them. Germline CDR1 reads GTSNPN; CDR2 reads SVGIG (reference sequence). This CDR3 comprises 13 residues. The CDR3 DNA follows: TGTGCCTGGAGTCCAGGGGCCTCCACTGAAGCTTTCTTT. Protein sequence: CAWSPGASTEAFF.

V usage is TRBV19 and J usage is TRBJ1-6; weak D call: TRBD1 (5 bases). The CDR3 totals 15 residues. Trimming pared 2 bases from V and 5 bases from J, leaving 10 bases between. Looked up from germline, CDR1 is LNHDA and CDR2 is SQIVND (reference sequence). CDR3 loop: CASSIRQTNNSPLHF. CDR3 nucleotides: TGTGCCAGTAGTATAAGACAGACAAATAATTCACCCCTCCACTTT.

This sequence joins TRBV5-6 and TRBJ1-1; D might be TRBD1 (5 bases). The CDR3 sequence is 14 residues long. Between the trimmed V and J ends, which lost 4 bases and 1 base, there was a span of 11 bases. Germline assignment: CDR1 SGHDT and CDR2 YYEEEE. The CDR3 reads CASSPTVPNTEAFF. CDR3 in DNA: TGTGCCAGCAGCCCGACAGTGCCGAACACTGAAGCTTTCTTT.

This chain links TRBV7-6 with TRBJ2-1, with D possibly TRBD1 on 6 matching bases. V lost 5 bases and J 5 bases, leaving 22 bases between the germline ends. The CDR3 loop spans 17 amino acids. The germline V gene has CDR1 SGHVS and CDR2 FNYEAQ. CDR3 DNA: TGTGCCAGCAGCACCTTTGTGGGCAGGGGTGTGGACAATGAGCAGTTCTTC. Its protein product is CASSTFVGRGVDNEQFF. Looking up the rest from reference TRBV7-6 and TRBJ2-1 gives the full variable domain: GAGVSQSPRYKVTKRGQDVALRCDPISGHVSLYWYRQALGQGPEFLTYFNYEAQQDKSGLPNDRFSAERPEGSISTLTIQRTEQRDSAMYRCASSTFVGRGVDNEQFFGPGTRLTVL.

The chain is built from TRBV11-2 and TRBJ1-3; no clear D gene. The germline CDR1 and CDR2 sequences are SGHAT and FQNNGV. This CDR3 contains 16 residues. V lost 0 bases and J 5 bases, leaving 14 bases between the germline ends. CDR3: CASSLDGAAPRNTIYF. The CDR3 DNA sequence: TGTGCCAGCAGCTTAGACGGAGCAGCTCCTCGAAACACCATATATTTT.

The genes are TRBV11-2 and TRBJ2-5; no definite D call. Germline V lookup: CDR1 SGHAT, CDR2 FQNNGV. The ends were cut back, 1 base at V and 3 bases at J, with 12 bases in the middle. CDR3 size: 15 residues. CDR3 coding DNA: TGTGCCAGCAGCTTAGGAGGCGGTTGGGAAGAGACCCAGTACTTC. Amino acids: CASSLGGGWEETQYF.

The chain is built from TRBV6-5 and TRBJ1-1; a possible D gene is TRBD1 (5 bases). Trimming cost V 6 bases and J 0 bases, with 11 bases left between them. The CDR3 extends over 14 amino acids. Germline assignment: CDR1 MNHEY and CDR2 SVGAGI. The CDR3: CASRRQFMNTEAFF. The DNA for the CDR3 is TGTGCCAGCAGACGACAGTTCATGAACACTGAAGCTTTCTTT.